A single count supports the clone carrying this TCR beta chain. Its antigen is unknown. J gave up 6 bases and V 6 bases, and 7 bases lay outside the gene matches. The CDR3 spans 13 residues. Germline V gene lookup returns CDR1 SQVTM and CDR2 ANQGSEA. The data were obtained in a study of T cell repertoires in cytomegalovirus infection. For the study at large: Carrying CMV and the relevant HLA type showed in public TCR beta signatures.

TCRdb itself ran the reads through MiXCR, one entry per CDR3 protein. The data contain hundreds of thousands of distinct CDR3 sequences, about a sixth of them singletons. Findings and limits, study-wide: The cumulative frequency of public TCR beta families distinguished individuals who carried CMV together with the relevant HLA. Across the ex vivo response, the dominant clonotypes were HLA-C-restricted CMV-specific TCR beta clonotypes.

This clonotype was sampled from a human donor in good health (CMV status not recorded). Some clones in this sample may be carry-over from other donors' samples. Sequencing input: PBMCs. The gene calls are TRBV29-1 and TRBJ2-7, with TRBD1 matching 11 bases. The chain's CDR3 is CSVKGQGVIEQYF. The CDR3 DNA reads as TGCAGCGTAAAGGGACAGGGGGTCATCGAGCAGTACTTC.